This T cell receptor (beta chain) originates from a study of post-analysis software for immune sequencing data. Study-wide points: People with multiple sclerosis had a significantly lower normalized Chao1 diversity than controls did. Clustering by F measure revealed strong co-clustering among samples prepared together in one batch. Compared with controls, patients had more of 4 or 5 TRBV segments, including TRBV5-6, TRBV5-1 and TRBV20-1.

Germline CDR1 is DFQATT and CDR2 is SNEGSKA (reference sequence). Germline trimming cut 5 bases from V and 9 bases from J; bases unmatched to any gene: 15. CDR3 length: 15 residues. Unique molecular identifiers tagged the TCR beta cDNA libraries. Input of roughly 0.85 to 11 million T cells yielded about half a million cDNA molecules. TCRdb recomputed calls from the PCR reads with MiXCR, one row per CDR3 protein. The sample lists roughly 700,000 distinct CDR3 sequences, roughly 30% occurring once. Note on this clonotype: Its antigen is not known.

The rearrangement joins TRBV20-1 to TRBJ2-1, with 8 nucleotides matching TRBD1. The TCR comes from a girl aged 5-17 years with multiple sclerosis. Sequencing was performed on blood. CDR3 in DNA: TGCAGTGCTGCACACCGACAGGGGCTTGGGGGTGAGCAGTTCTTC. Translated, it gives CSAAHRQGLGGEQFF.